This T cell receptor beta chain was obtained from a study of immune heterogeneity within non-small cell lung tumors. Study-level information: Classification of the tumors gave 4 squamous cell carcinomas, around ten non-squamous carcinomas and 1 not otherwise specified.

Template input, which was bulk tumor genomic DNA, totaled 600 to 650 ng per sample. Each primary tumor yielded several biopsies, collected far apart from one another at surgery. Enrolled individuals presented with untreated, newly diagnosed non-small cell lung cancer and received curative surgery. This clonotype appeared many times. Amplifying TCR beta CDR3 involved multiplex PCR carried out with 32 V and 13 J primers. TCRdb itself ran the multiplex PCR reads through MiXCR, one entry per CDR3 protein. There are about 22,000 distinct CDR3 sequences in the sample; 25% to 35% occur only once, and around 3.8% lies in the top ten. Sequencing was performed on lung tumor tissue. The sequence came from a man aged 40-55 years with non-small cell lung cancer.

CDR3 DNA sequence: TGTGCCAGCAGCCCTACGGGACAGACCTACAATGAGCAGTTCTTC. It yields the protein CASSPTGQTYNEQFF. The chain carries TRBV11-3 and TRBJ2-1; 7 nucleotides align to TRBD1. V lost 5 bases and J lost 2; bases outside the gene matches: 6. This CDR3 spans 15 amino acids. CDR1 and CDR2 (germline): SGHNT, YENEEA.